These T cell receptor beta chains were read from a single sample in a study of cytomegalovirus exposure and HLA in healthy donors. Clones were sequenced by immunoSEQ multiplex PCR, and TCRdb holds only the in-frame ones, with some missing. The table records roughly 250,000 clones, around two thirds of them present only once. Sequencing was performed on PBMCs. These receptors came from a female donor in good health and CMV-seronegative. Both conserved end residues are part of each CDR3. Fields, in order: D gene, J gene, V gene, clone size, CDR3 protein, CDR3 DNA. D genes are given only for firm matches. Clone size, where shown, is once, few, many, or a class for clones that have expanded.

D gene: .
J gene: TRBJ2-7
V gene: TRBV19
clone size: once
CDR3 protein: CASSSSEEQYF
CDR3 DNA: TGTGCCAGTAGTTCATCCGAGGAGCAGTACTTC

D gene: .
J gene: TRBJ2-2
V gene: TRBV27
clone size: .
CDR3 protein: CASRATGNGELFF
CDR3 DNA: TGTGCCAGCAGAGCCACAGGGAACGGGGAGCTGTTTTTT

D gene: TRBD2
J gene: TRBJ2-7
V gene: TRBV5-4
clone size: .
CDR3 protein: CASSPSRGEVYEQYF
CDR3 DNA: TGTGCCAGCAGCCCTTCCCGGGGGGAGGTGTACGAGCAGTACTTC

D gene: .
J gene: TRBJ1-2
V gene: TRBV28
clone size: .
CDR3 protein: CASSFSPTGKVANYGYTF
CDR3 DNA: TGTGCCAGCAGTTTTTCTCCCACAGGGAAGGTAGCTAACTATGGCTACACCTTC

D gene: .
J gene: TRBJ2-5
V gene: TRBV27
clone size: .
CDR3 protein: CASSSRIQETQYF
CDR3 DNA: TGTGCCAGCAGTTCCAGGATACAAGAGACCCAGTACTTC

D gene: .
J gene: TRBJ1-1
V gene: TRBV18
clone size: .
CDR3 protein: CASSPGLLSMNTEAFF
CDR3 DNA: TGTGCCAGCTCACCAGGCCTGCTTTCCATGAACACTGAAGCTTTCTTT

D gene: .
J gene: TRBJ2-5
V gene: TRBV5-4
clone size: .
CDR3 protein: CASSFPRPGQRETQYF
CDR3 DNA: TGTGCCAGCAGCTTTCCGCGGCCAGGGCAGAGGGAGACCCAGTACTTC

D gene: TRBD2
J gene: TRBJ2-7
V gene: TRBV5-4
clone size: .
CDR3 protein: CASSHPSGSYEQYF
CDR3 DNA: TGTGCCAGCAGCCACCCTAGCGGGAGCTACGAGCAGTACTTC

D gene: TRBD1
J gene: TRBJ2-7
V gene: TRBV27
clone size: .
CDR3 protein: CASWSGQGPYEQYF
CDR3 DNA: TGTGCCAGCTGGTCGGGACAGGGACCCTACGAGCAGTACTTC

D gene: .
J gene: TRBJ1-5
V gene: TRBV2
clone size: .
CDR3 protein: CASSGGGLGQPQHF
CDR3 DNA: TGTGCCAGTTCAGGCGGGGGGCTAGGCCAGCCCCAGCATTTT

D gene: TRBD2
J gene: TRBJ2-1
V gene: TRBV9
clone size: .
CDR3 protein: CASSVGIGGGLAGGNEQFF
CDR3 DNA: TGTGCCAGCAGCGTAGGAATAGGCGGCGGGCTAGCGGGAGGCAATGAGCAGTTCTTC

D gene: .
J gene: TRBJ2-7
V gene: TRBV9
clone size: .
CDR3 protein: CASSVAAAPSSYEQYF
CDR3 DNA: TGTGCCAGCAGCGTGGCCGCGGCCCCGAGCTCCTACGAGCAGTACTTC

D gene: TRBD2
J gene: TRBJ2-7
V gene: TRBV11-2
clone size: .
CDR3 protein: CASSRLAGAYEQYF
CDR3 DNA: TGTGCCAGCAGCCGACTAGCGGGAGCCTACGAGCAGTACTTC

D gene: TRBD1
J gene: TRBJ1-5
V gene: TRBV6-5
clone size: .
CDR3 protein: CASSGTGYQPQHF
CDR3 DNA: TGTGCCAGCAGTGGGACAGGTTATCAGCCCCAGCATTTT

D gene: TRBD1
J gene: TRBJ1-2
V gene: TRBV30
clone size: .
CDR3 protein: CAWSHGTGGNYGYTF
CDR3 DNA: TGTGCCTGGAGTCACGGGACAGGGGGCAACTATGGCTACACCTTC

D gene: .
J gene: TRBJ1-1
V gene: TRBV18
clone size: .
CDR3 protein: CASSPVRGEEKAFF
CDR3 DNA: TGTGCCAGCTCACCCGTGAGAGGAGAAGAGAAAGCTTTCTTT

D gene: .
J gene: TRBJ2-1
V gene: TRBV2
clone size: .
CDR3 protein: CASSPGIAVDNEQFF
CDR3 DNA: TGTGCCAGCAGCCCCGGAATAGCGGTTGACAATGAGCAGTTCTTC

D gene: TRBD2
J gene: TRBJ2-1
V gene: TRBV6-1
clone size: .
CDR3 protein: CASIPSGRWDEQFF
CDR3 DNA: TGTGCCAGCATTCCCAGCGGGAGATGGGATGAGCAGTTCTTC

D gene: TRBD1
J gene: TRBJ1-1
V gene: TRBV7-8
clone size: .
CDR3 protein: CASSLTGYTEAFF
CDR3 DNA: TGTGCCAGCAGCTTGACAGGGTACACTGAAGCTTTCTTT

D gene: .
J gene: TRBJ1-1
V gene: TRBV13
clone size: .
CDR3 protein: CASSLAGEGDTEAFF
CDR3 DNA: TGTGCCAGCAGCTTAGCAGGGGAAGGGGACACTGAAGCTTTCTTT

D gene: .
J gene: TRBJ1-3
V gene: TRBV5-6
clone size: .
CDR3 protein: CASSLAGNTIYF
CDR3 DNA: TGTGCCAGCAGCCTTGCTGGAAACACCATATATTTT

D gene: TRBD2
J gene: TRBJ2-1
V gene: TRBV18
clone size: once
CDR3 protein: CASSPGLAGGYNEQFF
CDR3 DNA: TGTGCCAGCTCACCGGGACTAGCGGGAGGGTACAATGAGCAGTTCTTC

D gene: TRBD2
J gene: TRBJ2-2
V gene: TRBV13
clone size: .
CDR3 protein: CASTERGDLNTGELFF
CDR3 DNA: TGTGCCAGCACTGAGCGGGGCGACTTGAACACCGGGGAGCTGTTTTTT

D gene: .
J gene: TRBJ2-2
V gene: TRBV5-1
clone size: .
CDR3 protein: CASSLGLTGELFF
CDR3 DNA: TGCGCCAGCAGCCTCGGACTGACCGGGGAGCTGTTTTTT

D gene: TRBD1
J gene: TRBJ2-7
V gene: TRBV11-1
clone size: .
CDR3 protein: CASSRKDRPSYEQYF
CDR3 DNA: TGTGCCAGCAGCCGAAAGGACAGGCCGTCCTACGAGCAGTACTTC

D gene: TRBD1
J gene: TRBJ1-4
V gene: TRBV5-6
clone size: .
CDR3 protein: CASSPDRESTNEKLFF
CDR3 DNA: TGTGCCAGCAGCCCGGACAGGGAATCGACTAATGAAAAACTGTTTTTT

D gene: .
J gene: TRBJ2-7
V gene: TRBV11-2
clone size: few
CDR3 protein: CASSLYREQYF
CDR3 DNA: TGTGCCAGCAGCTTATATCGCGAGCAGTACTTC

D gene: .
J gene: TRBJ2-1
V gene: TRBV5-4
clone size: .
CDR3 protein: CASSSGTFLVF
CDR3 DNA: TGTGCCAGCAGCTCTGGGACTTTTCTGGTCTTC

D gene: .
J gene: TRBJ2-7
V gene: TRBV6-5
clone size: .
CDR3 protein: CASSYGLSYEQYF
CDR3 DNA: TGTGCCAGCAGTTACGGCCTTTCCTACGAGCAGTACTTC

D gene: .
J gene: TRBJ2-5
V gene: TRBV15
clone size: .
CDR3 protein: CATSSSTFSRGQETQYF
CDR3 DNA: TGTGCCACCAGCAGCTCAACCTTCTCCCGGGGCCAAGAGACCCAGTACTTC

D gene: .
J gene: TRBJ2-5
V gene: TRBV5-4
clone size: .
CDR3 protein: CASSLASQETQYF
CDR3 DNA: TGTGCCAGCAGCTTGGCCAGCCAAGAGACCCAGTACTTC

D gene: .
J gene: TRBJ2-2
V gene: TRBV11-2
clone size: .
CDR3 protein: CASSQGIESGELFF
CDR3 DNA: TGTGCCAGCAGCCAGGGAATTGAGAGCGGGGAGCTGTTTTTT

D gene: TRBD2
J gene: TRBJ2-7
V gene: TRBV4-2
clone size: .
CDR3 protein: CASSQEPPTSGSKNEQYF
CDR3 DNA: TGTGCCAGCAGCCAAGAACCTCCAACTAGCGGGAGTAAGAACGAGCAGTACTTC

D gene: TRBD2
J gene: TRBJ2-1
V gene: TRBV5-1
clone size: .
CDR3 protein: CASSTIAGLYNEQFF
CDR3 DNA: TGCGCCAGCAGCACAATAGCGGGTCTCTACAATGAGCAGTTCTTC

D gene: .
J gene: TRBJ2-1
V gene: TRBV5-1
clone size: few
CDR3 protein: CASSLSPQGSYNEQFF
CDR3 DNA: TGCGCCAGCAGCTTAAGTCCTCAGGGTTCCTACAATGAGCAGTTCTTC

D gene: .
J gene: TRBJ1-1
V gene: TRBV30
clone size: few
CDR3 protein: CAWSLRNTEAFF
CDR3 DNA: TGTGCCTGGAGTCTCCGTAACACTGAAGCTTTCTTT

D gene: TRBD1
J gene: TRBJ2-6
V gene: TRBV10-3
clone size: .
CDR3 protein: CAISSHYLGQASSGANVLTF
CDR3 DNA: TGTGCCATCAGTTCGCACTACCTTGGACAGGCGAGCTCTGGGGCCAACGTCCTGACTTTC